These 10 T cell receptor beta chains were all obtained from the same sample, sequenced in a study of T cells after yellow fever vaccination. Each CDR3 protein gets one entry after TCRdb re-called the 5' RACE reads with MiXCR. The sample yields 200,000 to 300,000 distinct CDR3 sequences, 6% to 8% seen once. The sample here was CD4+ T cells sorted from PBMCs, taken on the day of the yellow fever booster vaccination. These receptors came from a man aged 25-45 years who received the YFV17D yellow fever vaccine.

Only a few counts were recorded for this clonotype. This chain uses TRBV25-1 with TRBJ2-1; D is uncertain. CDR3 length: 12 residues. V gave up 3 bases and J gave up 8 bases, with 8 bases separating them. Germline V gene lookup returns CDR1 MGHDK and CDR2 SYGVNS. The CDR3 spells CASSEGFDEQFF. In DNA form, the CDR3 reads TGTGCCAGCAGTGAGGGATTCGATGAGCAGTTCTTC.

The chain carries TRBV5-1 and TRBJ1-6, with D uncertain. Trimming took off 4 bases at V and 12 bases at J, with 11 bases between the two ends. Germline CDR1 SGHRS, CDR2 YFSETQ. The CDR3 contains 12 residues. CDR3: CASSSTGQPLHF. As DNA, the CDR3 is TGCGCCAGCAGCAGCACGGGTCAACCCCTCCACTTT.

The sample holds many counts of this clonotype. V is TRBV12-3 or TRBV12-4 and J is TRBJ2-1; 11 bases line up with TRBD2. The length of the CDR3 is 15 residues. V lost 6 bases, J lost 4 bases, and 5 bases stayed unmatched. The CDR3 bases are TGTGCCAGCAGAAATAGCGGGAGGGTTTACAATGAGCAGTTCTTC. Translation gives CASRNSGRVYNEQFF.

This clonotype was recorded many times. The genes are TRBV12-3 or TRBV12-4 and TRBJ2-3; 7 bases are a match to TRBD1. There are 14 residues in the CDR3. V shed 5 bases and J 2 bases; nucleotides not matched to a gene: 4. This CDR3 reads CASSLGTATDTQYF. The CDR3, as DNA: TGTGCCAGCAGTCTGGGGACAGCCACAGATACGCAGTATTTT.

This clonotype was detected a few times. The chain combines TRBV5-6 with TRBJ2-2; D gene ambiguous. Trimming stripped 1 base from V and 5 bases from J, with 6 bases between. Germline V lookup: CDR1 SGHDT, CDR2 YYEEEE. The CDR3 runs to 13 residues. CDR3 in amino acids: CASSLLRTGELFF. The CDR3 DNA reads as TGTGCCAGCAGCTTGTTGCGGACCGGGGAGCTGTTTTTT. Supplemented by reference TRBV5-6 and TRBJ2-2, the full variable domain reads DAGVTQSPTHLIKTRGQQVTLRCSPKSGHDTVSWYQQALGQGPQFIFQYYEEEERQRGNFPDRFSGHQFPNYSSELNVNALLLGDSALYLCASSLLRTGELFFGEGSRLTVL.

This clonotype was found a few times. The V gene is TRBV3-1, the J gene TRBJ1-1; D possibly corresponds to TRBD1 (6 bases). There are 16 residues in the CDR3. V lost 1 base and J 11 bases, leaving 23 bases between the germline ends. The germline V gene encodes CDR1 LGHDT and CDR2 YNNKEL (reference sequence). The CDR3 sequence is CASSQAAAGAVVDAFF. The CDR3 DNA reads TGTGCCAGCAGCCAAGCCGCTGCAGGGGCAGTGGTTGACGCTTTCTTT.

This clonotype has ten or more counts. Here the CDR3 reads CASSFFSGNNEQFF. The CDR3 DNA is TGTGCCAGCAGCTTCTTTTCAGGGAACAATGAGCAGTTCTTC. The rearrangement joins TRBV7-2 to TRBJ2-1; D possibly corresponds to TRBD1 (5 bases). This CDR3 has 14 amino acids. Trimming pared 3 bases from V and 5 bases from J, leaving 11 bases between. The germline CDR1 and CDR2 sequences are SGHTA and FQGNSA.

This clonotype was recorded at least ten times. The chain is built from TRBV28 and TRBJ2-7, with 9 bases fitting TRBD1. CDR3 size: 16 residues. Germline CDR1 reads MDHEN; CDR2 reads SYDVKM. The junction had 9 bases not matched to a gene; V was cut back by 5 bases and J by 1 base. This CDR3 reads CASSALGQGQSYEQYF. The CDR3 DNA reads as TGTGCCAGCAGTGCGCTTGGACAGGGGCAATCCTACGAGCAGTACTTC.

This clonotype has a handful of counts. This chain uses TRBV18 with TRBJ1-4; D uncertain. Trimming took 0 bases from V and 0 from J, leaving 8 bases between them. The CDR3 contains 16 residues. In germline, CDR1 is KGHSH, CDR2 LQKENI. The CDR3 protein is CASSPPSGTTNEKLFF. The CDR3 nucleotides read TGTGCCAGCTCACCACCGTCGGGGACAACTAATGAAAAACTGTTTTTT.

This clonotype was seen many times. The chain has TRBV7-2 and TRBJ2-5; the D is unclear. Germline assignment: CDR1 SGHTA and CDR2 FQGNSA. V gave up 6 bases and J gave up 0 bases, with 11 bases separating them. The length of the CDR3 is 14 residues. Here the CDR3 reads CASSPSRNQETQYF. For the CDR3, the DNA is TGTGCCAGCAGTCCCTCCCGGAACCAAGAGACCCAGTACTTC.